These 24 T cell receptor beta chains came from one sample sequenced in a study of Graves' ophthalmopathy and Graves' hyperthyroidism. CDR3 regions of TCR beta were amplified from RNA transcripts. Second-round multiplex PCR came after a first-round RT-PCR that employed HTBI primers. From the multiplex PCR reads, TCRdb called clonotypes with MiXCR, one entry per CDR3 protein. The sample has 600,000 to 650,000 distinct CDR3 sequences, 20% to 25% seen once. Source material: peripheral blood. Receptors were obtained from a woman between 18 and 29 years old with stable Graves' hyperthyroidism. Some clones in this sample may be carry-over from other donors' samples.

The V call is TRBV6-2 or TRBV6-3, the J call TRBJ1-2, with D perhaps TRBD1 (5 bases). The CDR3 length is 15 residues. Trimming cost V 7 bases and J 2 bases, with 17 bases left between them. Per the germline V gene, CDR1 is MNHEY and CDR2 is SVGEGT. CDR3 residues: CASKTNRDGNYGYTF. DNA of the CDR3: TGTGCCAGCAAGACGAACCGGGACGGAAACTATGGCTACACCTTC.

This clonotype was observed at least ten times. The genes are TRBV12-3 or TRBV12-4 and TRBJ2-4; D not resolved. Trimming stripped 3 bases from V and 8 bases from J, with 11 bases between. This CDR3 has 13 amino acids. In nucleotides, the CDR3 is TGTGCCAGCAGTTTGAAGGGTCACGACATTCAGTACTTC. This codes for CASSLKGHDIQYF.

This clonotype was counted many times. The V and J genes are TRBV10-1 and TRBJ2-3; TRBD1 is a possible D gene (6 bases). V lost 0 bases, J lost 8 bases, and 9 bases lay in between. This CDR3 is 13 amino acids long. Germline V gives CDR1 WNHNN, CDR2 SYGVQD (reference sequence). CDR3 sequence: CASSESPRGTQYF. The DNA for the CDR3 is TGCGCCAGCAGTGAGTCCCCCAGGGGTACGCAGTATTTT.

The chain has TRBV6-2 or TRBV6-3 and TRBJ1-3, with D maybe TRBD1 (6 bases). CDR1 and CDR2 (germline): MNHEY, SVGEGT. The V gene lost 6 bases and the J gene lost 0 bases, with 12 bases spanning the gap. This CDR3 has 15 residues. CDR3 amino acids: CASSRTAFSGNTIYF. The CDR3 bases are TGTGCCAGCAGCCGGACAGCGTTCTCTGGAAACACCATATATTTT.

In its sample, this clonotype was seen many times. The chain joins TRBV5-1 to TRBJ2-7, with TRBD1 matching 7 bases. CDR1 is SGHRS and CDR2 is YFSETQ in the germline V gene. The CDR3 is made up of 14 amino acids. The J segment lost 3 bases and the V segment lost 4 bases, leaving 7 bases of the junction unmatched. The CDR3 coding sequence is TGCGCCAGCAGCCTACCGGGACAGCGCTACGAGCAGTACTTC. Amino acid sequence: CASSLPGQRYEQYF.

This clonotype was picked up many times. This chain links TRBV6-1 with TRBJ1-2, with D tentatively TRBD1 (6 bases). The CDR3 spans 13 residues. V lost 6 bases to trimming and J lost 2 bases, with 10 bases between them. Germline lookup yields CDR1 MNHNS and CDR2 SASEGT. In DNA, the CDR3 is TGTGCCAGCAGGAGAGGACAGAACTATGGCTACACCTTC. It encodes CASRRGQNYGYTF.

In its sample, this clonotype was seen many times. The J gene is TRBJ2-7, the V gene TRBV29-1, with TRBD2 as a possible D gene (5 bases). The V gene's germline CDR1 is SQVTM and CDR2 ANQGSEA. Deletions cut 2 bases from V and 2 bases from J, with 13 bases between. This CDR3 is 14 amino acids long. In DNA, the CDR3 is TGCAGCGTTGAATCCGCGGGCACAGCCTACGAGCAGTACTTC. It is translated as CSVESAGTAYEQYF.

This clonotype was counted only a few times. CDR3 in amino acids: CASSFGAGGLKPYEQYF. The CDR3 DNA reads TGTGCCAGCAGTTTTGGTGCGGGGGGGCTAAAGCCCTACGAGCAGTACTTC. This chain joins TRBV12-3 or TRBV12-4 and TRBJ2-7, with 9 bases lining up with TRBD2. After removal of 3 bases from V and 2 bases from J, the junction contained 11 bases not matched to a gene. CDR3 size: 17 residues.

This clonotype was seen at least ten times. The chain is built from TRBV6-2 or TRBV6-3 and TRBJ2-5, with D possibly matching TRBD1 (5 bases). Germline CDR1 and CDR2: MNHEY and SVGEGT. CDR3 size: 15 residues. Trimming shortened V by 4 bases and J by 1 base, and 13 bases separated the two germline ends. CDR3 sequence reads: CASSSIPGSQETQYF. Here the CDR3 DNA reads TGTGCCAGCAGTTCCATTCCAGGGTCCCAAGAGACCCAGTACTTC.

The chain employs TRBV3-1 and TRBJ1-5; tentative D call: TRBD1 (5 bases). CDR3 length: 14 amino acids. Trimming pared 3 bases from V and 5 bases from J, leaving 11 bases between. Per germline, CDR1 LGHDT and CDR2 YNNKEL (reference sequence). The CDR3 nucleotides read TGTGCCAGCAGCCACCGGGACGCATATCAGCCCCAGCATTTT. Translating it yields CASSHRDAYQPQHF.

This clonotype was picked up a small number of times. This chain connects TRBV13 to TRBJ2-5, with D maybe TRBD2 (5 bases). CDR3 size: 14 residues. Trimming took 5 bases from V and 2 from J, leaving 12 bases between them. Germline CDR1 is PRHDT and CDR2 is FYEKMQ (reference sequence). The CDR3 DNA reads as TGTGCCAGCAGCCCTTGGACTTTACAAGAGACCCAGTACTTC. The encoded protein is CASSPWTLQETQYF.

This clonotype was recorded at least ten times. The chain joins TRBV20-1 to TRBJ1-1; 8 bases align to TRBD1. The CDR3 runs to 16 residues. The V segment lost 0 bases and the J segment 5 bases; nucleotides outside the gene matches: 11. The germline V gene encodes CDR1 DFQATT and CDR2 SNEGSKA (reference sequence). CDR3 residues: CSARDLSTGEGTEAFF. CDR3 sequence (DNA): TGCAGTGCTAGAGATTTGTCGACAGGGGAGGGGACTGAAGCTTTCTTT.

This clonotype occurred many times. The chain links TRBV11-2 to TRBJ1-1, with 9 bases identical to TRBD1. This CDR3 has 12 amino acids. The ends lost 5 bases at V and 8 bases at J; junction bases unmatched: 3. Germline V gives CDR1 SGHAT, CDR2 FQNNGV. CDR3 DNA sequence: TGTGCCAGCAGCCCGGACAGGGGAGAAGCTTTCTTT. Translating it yields CASSPDRGEAFF.

At least ten counts were recorded for this clonotype. The rearrangement links TRBV7-2 to TRBJ2-7, with D tentatively TRBD1 or TRBD2 (6 bases each). Germline assignment: CDR1 SGHTA and CDR2 FQGNSA. The CDR3 has 14 residues. Between the trimmed V and J ends, which lost 2 bases and 6 bases, there was a span of 14 bases. CDR3 sequence: CASSLFAGEAEQYF. The CDR3 DNA reads as TGTGCCAGCAGCTTATTCGCAGGGGAGGCCGAGCAGTACTTC.

This clonotype was detected ten times or more. The gene calls are TRBV6-1 and TRBJ2-5; D not certain. Germline CDR1 MNHNS, CDR2 SASEGT. The CDR3 spans 13 residues. The V gene lost 10 bases and the J gene lost 2 bases, with 14 bases spanning the gap. This chain's CDR3 is CANSAQRQETQYF. For the CDR3, the DNA is TGTGCCAACTCCGCCCAAAGGCAAGAGACCCAGTACTTC.

This clonotype came up many times. The gene calls are TRBV25-1 and TRBJ1-1; D not certain. CDR3 length: 13 amino acids. Germline CDR1 MGHDK, CDR2 SYGVNS. Between the trimmed V and J ends, which lost 6 bases and 1 base, there was a span of 9 bases. Here the CDR3 DNA reads TGTGCCAGCAGGACTTATGGGAACACTGAAGCTTTCTTT. Protein: CASRTYGNTEAFF.

This clonotype was recorded many times. J is TRBJ1-1 and V is TRBV12-3 or TRBV12-4, with 7 bases aligning to TRBD1. The CDR3 runs to 14 residues. The V and J ends lost 3 bases and 2 bases, in that order; junction bases with no gene match: 3. As DNA, the CDR3 is TGTGCCAGCAGTTTGGGACAGAGAAACACTGAAGCTTTCTTT. It specifies CASSLGQRNTEAFF.

This clonotype was counted many times. The chain has TRBV12-3 or TRBV12-4 and TRBJ2-7, with TRBD2 identical over 9 bases. The V segment lost 6 bases and the J segment 7 bases; nucleotides outside the gene matches: 7. The CDR3 consists of 13 residues. The CDR3 is CASSPSSGKEQYF. DNA of the CDR3: TGTGCCAGCAGCCCATCTAGCGGGAAAGAGCAGTACTTC.

The sample holds a few counts of this clonotype. The chain links TRBV6-4 to TRBJ1-1; D is undetermined. The CDR3 covers 13 residues. The germline gives CDR1 MRHNA, CDR2 SNTAGT. V gave up 6 bases and J gave up 2 bases, with 10 bases separating them. The CDR3 DNA reads as TGTGCCAGCAGACTCGGCGAAAACACTGAAGCTTTCTTT. It codes for CASRLGENTEAFF.

V and J are TRBV7-9 and TRBJ1-6; 10 bases are a match to TRBD1. The germline V gene encodes CDR1 SEHNR and CDR2 FQNEAQ (reference sequence). CDR3 length equals 17 residues. V gave up 8 bases and J gave up 8 bases; unmatched junction bases: 15. The CDR3 reads CASGRTGGFSYYSPLHF. The DNA of the CDR3 is TGTGCCAGCGGCAGGACAGGGGGTTTTTCTTATTATTCACCCCTCCACTTT.

The V gene is TRBV15, the J gene TRBJ2-7, with D perhaps TRBD2 (5 bases). From germline, CDR1 is LNHNV and CDR2 YYDKDF (reference sequence). The V end lost 0 bases, the J end lost 5 bases, and 14 bases lay between the germline ends. This CDR3 comprises 15 residues. CDR3 nucleotides: TGTGCCACCAGCAGAGATTTTGAGGGCGTCCACGAGCAGTACTTC. Protein: CATSRDFEGVHEQYF.

The sample holds a few counts of this clonotype. The chain carries TRBV6-1 and TRBJ2-5; no firm D call. V dropped 4 bases and J dropped 4 bases, with 10 bases sitting between them. Looked up from germline, CDR1 is MNHNS and CDR2 is SASEGT. This CDR3 is 13 amino acids long. CDR3 sequence: CASSAAGRETQYF. CDR3 DNA sequence: TGTGCCAGCAGTGCGGCTGGTCGAGAGACCCAGTACTTC.

This clonotype has a count of ten or more. The chain links TRBV11-2 to TRBJ2-5, with no clear D. Germline CDR1 SGHAT, CDR2 FQNNGV. V dropped 6 bases and J dropped 5 bases, with 7 bases sitting between them. The CDR3 is 11 amino acids. In DNA, the CDR3 is TGTGCCAGCAGTTTTTCTGAGACCCAGTACTTC. Translating it yields CASSFSETQYF.

The chain recombines TRBV7-9 with TRBJ2-7; 11 nucleotides match TRBD2. This CDR3 has 15 residues. Germline-derived CDR1 and CDR2 are SEHNR and FQNEAQ (reference sequence). J gave up 3 bases and V 4 bases, and 5 bases lay outside the gene matches. The chain's CDR3 is CASSSTTSGVYEQYF. The CDR3 DNA is TGTGCCAGCAGCTCGACGACTAGCGGGGTCTACGAGCAGTACTTC.